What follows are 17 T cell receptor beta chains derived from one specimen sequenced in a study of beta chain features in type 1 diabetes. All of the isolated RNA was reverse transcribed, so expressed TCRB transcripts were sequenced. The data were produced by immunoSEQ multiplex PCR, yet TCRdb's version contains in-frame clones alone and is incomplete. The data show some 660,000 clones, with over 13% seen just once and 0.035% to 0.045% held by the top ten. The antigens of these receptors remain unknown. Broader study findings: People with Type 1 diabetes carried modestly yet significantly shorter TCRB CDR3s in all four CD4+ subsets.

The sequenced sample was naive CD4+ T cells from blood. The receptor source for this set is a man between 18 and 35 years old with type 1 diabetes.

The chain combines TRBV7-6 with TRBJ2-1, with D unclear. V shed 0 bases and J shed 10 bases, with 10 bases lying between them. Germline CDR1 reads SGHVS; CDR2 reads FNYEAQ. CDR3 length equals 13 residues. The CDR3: CASSLAWIGEQFF. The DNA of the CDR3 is TGTGCCAGCAGCTTAGCGTGGATTGGGGAGCAGTTCTTC.

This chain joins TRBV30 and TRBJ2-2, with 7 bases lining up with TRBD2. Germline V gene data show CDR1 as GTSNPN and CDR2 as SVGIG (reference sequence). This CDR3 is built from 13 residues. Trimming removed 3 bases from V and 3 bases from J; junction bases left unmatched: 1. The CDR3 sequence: CAWRREYTGELFF. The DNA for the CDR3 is TGTGCCTGGAGGCGGGAGTACACCGGGGAGCTGTTTTTT.

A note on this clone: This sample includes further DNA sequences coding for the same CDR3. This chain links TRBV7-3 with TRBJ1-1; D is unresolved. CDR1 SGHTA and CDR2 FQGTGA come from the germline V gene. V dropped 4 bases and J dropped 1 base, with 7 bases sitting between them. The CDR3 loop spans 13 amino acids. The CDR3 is CASSSDRNTEAFF. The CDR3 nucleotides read TGTGCCAGCAGCTCCGACCGGAACACTGAAGCTTTCTTT.

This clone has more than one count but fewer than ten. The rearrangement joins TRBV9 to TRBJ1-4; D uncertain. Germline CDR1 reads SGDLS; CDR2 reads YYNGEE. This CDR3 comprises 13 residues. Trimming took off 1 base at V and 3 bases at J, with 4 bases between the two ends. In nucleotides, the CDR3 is TGTGCCAGCAGCGTACTTCCTAATGAAAAACTGTTTTTT. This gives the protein CASSVLPNEKLFF.

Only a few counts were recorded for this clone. CDR3 bases: TGTGCCAGCAGCTTGGCTGGGGTATTGACCTCCTACGAGCAGTACTTC. Translating it yields CASSLAGVLTSYEQYF. The V gene is TRBV5-6, the J gene TRBJ2-7; D is undetermined. The germline V gene has CDR1 SGHDT and CDR2 YYEEEE. CDR3 size: 16 residues. V dropped 0 bases and J dropped 0 bases, with 13 bases sitting between them.

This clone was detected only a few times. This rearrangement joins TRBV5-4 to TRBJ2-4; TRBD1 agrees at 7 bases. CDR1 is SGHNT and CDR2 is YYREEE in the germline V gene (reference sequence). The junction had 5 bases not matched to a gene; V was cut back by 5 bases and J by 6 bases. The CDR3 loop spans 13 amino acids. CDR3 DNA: TGTGCCAGCAGACCGGGACAGACAAACATTCAGTACTTC. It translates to CASRPGQTNIQYF.

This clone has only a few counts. The CDR3 DNA reads as TGTGCCAGCAGTGAGGACAGGATGTCCTACGAGCAGTACTTC. It yields the protein CASSEDRMSYEQYF. The chain links TRBV9 to TRBJ2-7; 7 positions match TRBD1. The CDR3 runs 14 residues. The V segment lost 5 bases and the J segment 1 base; nucleotides outside the gene matches: 6. Germline V CDR1 and CDR2: SGDLS, YYNGEE.

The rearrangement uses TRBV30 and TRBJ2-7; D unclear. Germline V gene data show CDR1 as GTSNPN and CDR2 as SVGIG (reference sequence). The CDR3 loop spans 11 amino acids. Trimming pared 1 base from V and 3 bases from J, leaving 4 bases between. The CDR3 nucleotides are TGTGCCTGGAGTGAAGTCTACGAGCAGTACTTC. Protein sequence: CAWSEVYEQYF. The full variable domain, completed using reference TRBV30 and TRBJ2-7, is SQTIHQWPATLVQPVGSPLSLECTVEGTSNPNLYWYRQAAGRGLQLLFYSVGIGQISSEVPQNLSASRPQDRQFILSSKKLLLSDSGFYLCAWSEVYEQYFGPGTRLTVT.

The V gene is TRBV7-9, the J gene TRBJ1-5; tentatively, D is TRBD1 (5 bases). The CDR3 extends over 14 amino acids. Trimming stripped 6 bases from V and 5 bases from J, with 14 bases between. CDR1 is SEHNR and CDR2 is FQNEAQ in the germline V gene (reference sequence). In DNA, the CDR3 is TGTGCCAGCAGTTTTCAGGGTAACGATCAGCCCCAGCATTTT. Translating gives CASSFQGNDQPQHF.

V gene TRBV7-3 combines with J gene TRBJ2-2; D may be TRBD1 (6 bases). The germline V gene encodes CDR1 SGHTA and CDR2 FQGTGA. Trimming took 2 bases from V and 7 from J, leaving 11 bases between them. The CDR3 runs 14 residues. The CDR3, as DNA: TGTGCCAGCAGCTTAGGGACAAACGTCGGGGAGCTGTTTTTT. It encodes CASSLGTNVGELFF. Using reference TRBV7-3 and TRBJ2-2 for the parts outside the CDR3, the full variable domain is GAGVSQTPSNKVTEKGKYVELRCDPISGHTALYWYRQSLGQGPEFLIYFQGTGAADDSGLPNDRFFAVRPEGSVSTLKIQRTERGDSAVYLCASSLGTNVGELFFGEGSRLTVL.

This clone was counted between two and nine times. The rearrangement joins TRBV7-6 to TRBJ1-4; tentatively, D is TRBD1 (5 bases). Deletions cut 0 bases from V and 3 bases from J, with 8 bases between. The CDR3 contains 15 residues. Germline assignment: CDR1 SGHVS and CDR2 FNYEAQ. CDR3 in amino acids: CASSLATGPNEKLFF. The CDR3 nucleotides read TGTGCCAGCAGCTTAGCAACAGGACCTAATGAAAAACTGTTTTTT.

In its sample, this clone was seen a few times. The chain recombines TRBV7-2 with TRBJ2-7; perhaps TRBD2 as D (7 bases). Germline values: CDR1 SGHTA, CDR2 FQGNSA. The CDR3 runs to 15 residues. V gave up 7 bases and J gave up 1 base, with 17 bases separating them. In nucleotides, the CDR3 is TGTGCCAGCATCCCTGTGGCGGGGGCTTCCTACGAGCAGTACTTC. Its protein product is CASIPVAGASYEQYF.

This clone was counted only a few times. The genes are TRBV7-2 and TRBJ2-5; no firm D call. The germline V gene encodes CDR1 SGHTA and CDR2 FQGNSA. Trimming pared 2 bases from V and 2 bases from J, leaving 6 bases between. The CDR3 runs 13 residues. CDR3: CASSLHRQETQYF. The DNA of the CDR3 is TGTGCCAGCAGCTTACACAGACAAGAGACCCAGTACTTC.

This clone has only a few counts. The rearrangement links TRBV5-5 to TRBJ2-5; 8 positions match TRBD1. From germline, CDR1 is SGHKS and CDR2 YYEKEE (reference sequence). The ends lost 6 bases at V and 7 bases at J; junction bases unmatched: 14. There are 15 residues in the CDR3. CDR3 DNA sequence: TGTGCCAGCACAGACTTGACAGGGGCCCTCGGGACCCAGTACTTC. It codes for CASTDLTGALGTQYF.

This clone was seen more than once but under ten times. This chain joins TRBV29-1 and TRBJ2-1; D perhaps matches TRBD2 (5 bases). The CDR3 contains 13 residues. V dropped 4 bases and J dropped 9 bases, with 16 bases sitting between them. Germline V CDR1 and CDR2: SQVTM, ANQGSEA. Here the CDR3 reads CSVVRYFGGEQFF. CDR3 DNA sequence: TGCAGCGTTGTACGATATTTTGGAGGTGAGCAGTTCTTC.

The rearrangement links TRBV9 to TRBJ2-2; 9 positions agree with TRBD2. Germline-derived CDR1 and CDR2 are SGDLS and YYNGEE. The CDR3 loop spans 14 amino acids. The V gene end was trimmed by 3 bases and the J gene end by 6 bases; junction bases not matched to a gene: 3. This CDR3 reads CASSAGTSPGELFF. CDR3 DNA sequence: TGTGCCAGCAGCGCCGGGACTAGCCCCGGGGAGCTGTTTTTT.

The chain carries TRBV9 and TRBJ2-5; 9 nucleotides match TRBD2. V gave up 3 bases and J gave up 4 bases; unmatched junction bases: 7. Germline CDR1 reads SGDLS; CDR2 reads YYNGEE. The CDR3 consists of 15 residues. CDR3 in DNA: TGTGCCAGCAGCGGAACCGGACTAGCGAGAGAGACCCAGTACTTC. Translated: CASSGTGLARETQYF. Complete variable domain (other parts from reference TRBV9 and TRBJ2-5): DSGVTQTPKHLITATGQRVTLRCSPRSGDLSVYWYQQSLDQGLQFLIQYYNGEERAKGNILERFSAQQFPDLHSELNLSSLELGDSALYFCASSGTGLARETQYFGPGTRLLVL.